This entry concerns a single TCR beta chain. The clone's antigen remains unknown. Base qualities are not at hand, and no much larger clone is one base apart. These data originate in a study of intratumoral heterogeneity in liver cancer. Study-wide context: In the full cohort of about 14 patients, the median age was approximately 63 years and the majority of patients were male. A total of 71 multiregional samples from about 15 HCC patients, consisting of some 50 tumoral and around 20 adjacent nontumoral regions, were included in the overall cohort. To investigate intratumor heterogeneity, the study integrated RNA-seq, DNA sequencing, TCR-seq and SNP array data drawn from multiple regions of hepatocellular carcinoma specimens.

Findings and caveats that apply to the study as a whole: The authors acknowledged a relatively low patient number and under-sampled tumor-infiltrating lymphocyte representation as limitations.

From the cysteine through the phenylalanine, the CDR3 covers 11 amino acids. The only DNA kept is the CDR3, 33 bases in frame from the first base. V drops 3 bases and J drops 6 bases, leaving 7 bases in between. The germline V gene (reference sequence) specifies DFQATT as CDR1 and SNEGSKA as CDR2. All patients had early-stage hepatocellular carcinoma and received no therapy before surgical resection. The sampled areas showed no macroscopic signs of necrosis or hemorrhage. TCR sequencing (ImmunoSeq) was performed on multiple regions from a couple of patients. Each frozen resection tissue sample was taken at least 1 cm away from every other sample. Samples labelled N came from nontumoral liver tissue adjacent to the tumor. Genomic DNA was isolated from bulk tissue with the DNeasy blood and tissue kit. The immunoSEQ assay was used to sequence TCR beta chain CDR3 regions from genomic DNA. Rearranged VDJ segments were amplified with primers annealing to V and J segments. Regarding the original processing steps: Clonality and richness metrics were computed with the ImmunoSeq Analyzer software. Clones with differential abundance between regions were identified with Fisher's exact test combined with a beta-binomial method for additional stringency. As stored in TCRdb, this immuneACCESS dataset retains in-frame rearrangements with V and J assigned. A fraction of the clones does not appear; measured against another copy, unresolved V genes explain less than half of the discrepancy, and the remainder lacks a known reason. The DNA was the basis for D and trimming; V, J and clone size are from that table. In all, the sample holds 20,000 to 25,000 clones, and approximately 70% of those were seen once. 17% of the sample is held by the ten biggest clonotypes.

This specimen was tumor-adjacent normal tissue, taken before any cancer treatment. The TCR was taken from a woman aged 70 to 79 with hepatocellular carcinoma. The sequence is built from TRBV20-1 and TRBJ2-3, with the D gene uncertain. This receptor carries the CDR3 CSASEVDTQYF. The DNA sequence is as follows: TGCAGTGCTAGTGAGGTCGATACGCAGTATTTT.